This T cell receptor beta chain was sequenced for a study of blood T cell dynamics during melanoma immunotherapy. Remarks on this clone: What it binds is unknown.

There are 15 residues in the CDR3. Trimming removed 3 bases from V and 4 bases from J, with 15 bases in between. Germline lookup yields CDR1 LNHNV and CDR2 YYDKDF (reference sequence). Each bulk PBMC sample had 300 to 400 ng DNA loaded. Assay: immunoSEQ multiplex PCR; the TCRdb copy retains only in-frame clones and omits some. The data contain about 11,000 clones, more than 70% of them singletons. Study conclusions and caveats: The study could not tell melanoma-specific clones from general immune activation.

Time point reported: week 3, after first cycle of checkpoint inhibitor. The material was blood, obtained from a patient treated with checkpoint blockade. The chain is built from TRBV15 and TRBJ2-5; D might be TRBD2 (6 bases). The TCR comes from a human donor with melanoma. The CDR3 loop is CATSRPGSGGETQYF. The CDR3 nucleotides are TGTGCCACCAGCAGGCCCGGCTCCGGGGGAGAGACCCAGTACTTC. Drawing the rest from reference TRBV15 and TRBJ2-5, the complete variable domain is DAMVIQNPRYQVTQFGKPVTLSCSQTLNHNVMYWYQQKSSQAPKLLFHYYDKDFNNEADTPDNFQSRRPNTSFCFLDIRSPGLGDTAMYLCATSRPGSGGETQYFGPGTRLLVL.